This T cell receptor beta chain was sequenced during a study of T cell responses to AZD1222 COVID-19 vaccine. Findings and caveats of the study: Researchers took repertoire samples only after the peak T cell response had come. Clonal diversity may have been underestimated, and the donors were mostly white British, with more females than males. Only five or six AZD1222 recipients tested seropositive at baseline. Dominant at 160-218 and 743-854, vaccine-associated CD4 TCRs also spanned spike.

Data came from immunoSEQ multiplex PCR; TCRdb stores just in-frame clones and leaves some out. Here the sample spans under 300,000 clones, 80% to 95% being singletons. Germline V gene data show CDR1 as SGHTA and CDR2 as FQGNSA. CDR3 size: 14 residues. V was trimmed by 3 bases and J by 2 bases, leaving 11 bases between them. Worth noting for this clone: The antigen is not known.

The sequence was obtained from an adult in good health. The source was peripheral blood, collected on day 0 of AZD1222 vaccination. V is TRBV7-2 and J is TRBJ2-7; D is ambiguous. CDR3 loop: CASSFGRSAYEQYF. CDR3 in DNA: TGTGCCAGCAGCTTCGGAAGATCAGCCTACGAGCAGTACTTC.